One and the same sample provided the 21 T cell receptor beta chains below, sequenced in a study of T cells after yellow fever vaccination. TCRdb re-derived calls from the 5' RACE reads in MiXCR, one entry per CDR3 protein. The sample carries 350,000 to 450,000 distinct CDR3 sequences, 6.2% recorded once. Sequencing used PBMCs, obtained 5 days after the yellow fever booster vaccination. These receptors were obtained from a man between 25 and 39 years old who received the YFV17D yellow fever vaccine.

This clonotype was seen a few times. The chain joins TRBV7-2 to TRBJ2-5; no reliable D call. There are 16 residues in the CDR3. Trimming cost V 4 bases and J 2 bases, with 17 bases left between them. CDR1 and CDR2 from the germline V gene are SGHTA and FQGNSA. The CDR3 region is CASSSWSARIQETQYF. DNA of the CDR3: TGTGCCAGCAGCTCGTGGTCCGCGCGGATACAAGAGACCCAGTACTTC.

This clonotype has just a few counts. The genes are TRBV9 and TRBJ2-7; 8 bases align to TRBD2. CDR3 size: 16 residues. V was pared by 3 bases and J by 5 bases, with 13 bases of the junction left unmatched. Germline CDR1 SGDLS, CDR2 YYNGEE. The CDR3 region is CASSGRSGNAANEQYF. The DNA of the CDR3 is TGTGCCAGCAGCGGCCGTAGCGGGAACGCGGCGAACGAGCAGTACTTC.

The genes are TRBV7-2 and TRBJ2-1, with 8 bases fitting TRBD2. The V gene end was trimmed by 5 bases and the J gene end by 6 bases; junction bases not matched to a gene: 15. Germline CDR1 SGHTA, CDR2 FQGNSA. The CDR3 totals 17 residues. The DNA of the CDR3 is TGTGCCAGCAGCCCACGCGGGGGCCAGCGGGAGCTCAATGAGCAGTTCTTC. Protein: CASSPRGGQRELNEQFF.

This clonotype occurred a few times. CDR3 sequence (DNA): TGTGCCAGCAGCATTACCTCCGGTGGTGGCTACACCTTC. It is translated as CASSITSGGGYTF. This chain joins TRBV7-2 and TRBJ1-2; D not resolved. There are 13 residues in the CDR3. The germline V gene encodes CDR1 SGHTA and CDR2 FQGNSA. The V end was cut by 5 bases, the J end by 7 bases, with 14 bases between.

The chain uses TRBV20-1 and TRBJ1-5; D call uncertain. V was shortened by 0 bases and J by 1 base, with 10 bases between the two germline ends. Per the germline V gene, CDR1 is DFQATT and CDR2 is SNEGSKA (reference sequence). The CDR3 loop spans 15 amino acids. CDR3 nucleotide sequence: TGCAGTGCTAGAGATACGGGCCAGAGCAATCAGCCCCAGCATTTT. As protein: CSARDTGQSNQPQHF.

This chain joins TRBV29-1 and TRBJ2-7; 7 positions match TRBD1. With 6 bases clipped from V and 3 bases from J, the junction kept 8 bases outside the gene matches. The germline V gene has CDR1 SQVTM and CDR2 ANQGSEA. The CDR3 has 13 residues. CDR3 loop: CSVAGTENYEQYF. CDR3 DNA: TGCAGCGTAGCCGGGACAGAAAACTACGAGCAGTACTTC.

This clonotype was seen many times. The chain couples TRBV5-4 to TRBJ2-4; D is unresolved. CDR3 length equals 15 residues. Per germline, CDR1 SGHNT and CDR2 YYREEE (reference sequence). V was shortened by 3 bases and J by 1 base, with 11 bases between the two germline ends. CDR3 sequence: CASSYVGAAKNIQYF. CDR3 sequence (DNA): TGTGCCAGCAGCTACGTAGGAGCGGCCAAAAACATTCAGTACTTC.

Turning to this clonotype: No conserved phenylalanine or tryptophan ends this CDR3, so it is likely a read error. The DNA is omitted, as the CDR3 cannot be located on it reliably, and the CDR3 follows TCRdb's listing. The J gene is TRBJ2-7, the V gene TRBV2; the table calls TRBD1, which could not be checked here. The germline gives CDR1 SNHLY, CDR2 FYNNEI. The CDR3 extends over 8 residues, inclusive of both ends. Here the CDR3 reads CANPLGAL.

This chain uses TRBV20-1 with TRBJ2-7; D unclear. Germline loops: CDR1 DFQATT, CDR2 SNEGSKA (reference sequence). The V and J ends lost 0 bases and 3 bases respectively, with 6 bases between them. This CDR3 contains 12 residues. The CDR3 loop reads CSARDEDYEQYF. CDR3 nucleotides: TGCAGTGCTAGAGACGAGGACTACGAGCAGTACTTC.

CDR3 amino acids: CASSPLKDYSPLHF. In DNA, the CDR3 is TGTGCCAGCAGCCCACTAAAGGATTATTCACCCCTCCACTTT. The genes are TRBV11-2 and TRBJ1-6, with D unresolved. The CDR3 length is 14 residues. In germline, CDR1 is SGHAT, CDR2 FQNNGV. V was clipped by 5 bases and J by 8 bases, with 13 bases between them. Supplemented by reference TRBV11-2 and TRBJ1-6, the full variable domain reads EAGVAQSPRYKIIEKRQSVAFWCNPISGHATLYWYQQILGQGPKLLIQFQNNGVVDDSQLPKDRFSAERLKGVDSTLKIQPAKLEDSAVYLCASSPLKDYSPLHFGNGTRLTVT.

In its sample, this clonotype was seen many times. The chain combines TRBV20-1 with TRBJ2-1; 10 bases fit TRBD2. The V gene end was trimmed by 6 bases and the J gene end by 1 base; junction bases not matched to a gene: 15. The CDR3 runs 18 residues. Looked up from germline, CDR1 is DFQATT and CDR2 is SNEGSKA (reference sequence). CDR3 amino acids: CSALISAGGRESYNEQFF. CDR3 DNA sequence: TGCAGTGCCTTAATCTCAGCGGGAGGGCGGGAGTCCTACAATGAGCAGTTCTTC.

This clonotype was seen repeatedly, ten times or more. This chain links TRBV7-9 with TRBJ2-1; perhaps TRBD1 as D (6 bases). This CDR3 region has 17 residues. V was clipped by 3 bases and J by 3 bases, with 18 bases between them. Per germline, CDR1 SEHNR and CDR2 FQNEAQ (reference sequence). CDR3 region: CASSFAKEQGDYNEQFF. In DNA form, the CDR3 reads TGTGCCAGCAGCTTCGCCAAGGAACAGGGAGACTACAATGAGCAGTTCTTC. Together with reference TRBV7-9 and TRBJ2-1, the CDR3 gives the full variable domain: DTGVSQNPRHKITKRGQNVTFRCDPISEHNRLYWYRQTLGQGPEFLTYFQNEAQLEKSRLLSDRFSAERPKGSFSTLEIQRTEQGDSAMYLCASSFAKEQGDYNEQFFGPGTRLTVL.

This clonotype has a count of ten or more. The CDR3 DNA is TGCAGTGCTAGACAGGGGGCCCGGAACACCGGGGAGCTGTTTTTT. Amino acid sequence: CSARQGARNTGELFF. This rearrangement joins TRBV20-1 to TRBJ2-2, with 8 bases fitting TRBD1. Trimming cost V 2 bases and J 1 base; bases outside gene matches: 3. This CDR3 is 15 amino acids long. Germline CDR1 is DFQATT and CDR2 is SNEGSKA (reference sequence).

This clonotype was counted between two and nine times. CDR3 residues: CSVGGGRLYTF. The DNA for the CDR3 is TGCAGCGTAGGGGGGGGGCGTCTCTACACCTTC. This rearrangement joins TRBV29-1 to TRBJ1-2; TRBD1 might be the D (6 bases). Germline V gene lookup returns CDR1 SQVTM and CDR2 ANQGSEA. This CDR3 spans 11 amino acids. Deletions cut 6 bases from V and 10 bases from J, with 15 bases between. Based on the CDR3 plus reference TRBV29-1 and TRBJ1-2, the full variable domain is SAVISQKPSRDICQRGTSLTIQCQVDSQVTMMFWYRQQPGQSLTLIATANQGSEATYESGFVIDKFPISRPNLTFSTLTVSNMSPEDSSIYLCSVGGGRLYTFGSGTRLTVV.

This clonotype was recorded a few times. The chain links TRBV7-2 to TRBJ2-7; no reliable D call. CDR1 is SGHTA and CDR2 is FQGNSA in the germline V gene. CDR3 length equals 14 residues. Trimming left V 1 base short and J 4 bases short, with 11 bases between. The CDR3 DNA follows: TGTGCCAGCAGCTTAGTGGTCAATACTTACGAGCAGTACTTC. Amino acid sequence: CASSLVVNTYEQYF. Looking up the rest from reference TRBV7-2 and TRBJ2-7 gives the full variable domain: GAGVSQSPSNKVTEKGKDVELRCDPISGHTALYWYRQSLGQGLEFLIYFQGNSAPDKSGLPSDRFSAERTGGSVSTLTIQRTQQEDSAVYLCASSLVVNTYEQYFGPGTRLTVT.

This clonotype showed up many times. The V gene is TRBV5-1, the J gene TRBJ2-7, with D possibly matching TRBD2 (7 bases). The V gene's germline CDR1 is SGHRS and CDR2 YFSETQ. Trimming removed 5 bases at V and 0 bases at J, with 12 bases between. The CDR3 is made up of 14 amino acids. The CDR3 region is CASSPGGRSYEQYF. The CDR3 DNA follows: TGCGCCAGCAGTCCCGGGGGGCGCTCCTACGAGCAGTACTTC.

The chain links TRBV7-2 to TRBJ2-1; D is ambiguous. The CDR3 extends over 14 amino acids. CDR1 is SGHTA, CDR2 FQGNSA, per germline. V dropped 0 bases and J dropped 12 bases, with 15 bases sitting between them. This CDR3 is CASSLAIKNLGQFF. CDR3 DNA sequence: TGTGCCAGCAGCTTAGCGATAAAGAACTTAGGGCAGTTCTTC.

This clonotype was seen a few times. The gene calls are TRBV7-2 and TRBJ1-5; 8 bases align to TRBD1. The CDR3 length is 14 residues. V trimming: 5 bases; J trimming: 6 bases; junction bases outside the gene matches: 6. The germline V gene encodes CDR1 SGHTA and CDR2 FQGNSA. Here the CDR3 DNA reads TGTGCCAGCAGCGCGGGACAGGTTGGTCAGCCCCAGCATTTT. Protein product: CASSAGQVGQPQHF.

This clonotype was detected a few times. DNA for the CDR3: TGCAGTGCCGAACTTCCCGGGCACAAAGCGAACACCGGGGAGCTGTTTTTT. Its protein is CSAELPGHKANTGELFF. The V gene is TRBV20-1, the J gene TRBJ2-2, with no clear D. Between the trimmed V and J ends, which lost 6 bases and 0 bases, there was a span of 20 bases. This CDR3 has 17 residues. Germline CDR1 DFQATT, CDR2 SNEGSKA (reference sequence).

The table lists this clonotype with many counts. The rearrangement joins TRBV28 to TRBJ2-7, with a weak D call TRBD1 (6 bases). V was shortened by 5 bases and J by 4 bases, with 12 bases between the two germline ends. The CDR3 runs 13 residues. Per germline, CDR1 MDHEN and CDR2 SYDVKM. The CDR3 region is CASSQQGRYEQYF. CDR3 coding DNA: TGTGCCAGCAGTCAACAGGGAAGGTACGAGCAGTACTTC.

The V call is TRBV7-2, the J call TRBJ2-5, with D perhaps given as TRBD1 or TRBD2 (6 bases each). Germline CDR1 SGHTA, CDR2 FQGNSA. Trimming removed 5 bases at V and 4 bases at J, with 17 bases between. This CDR3 has 15 amino acids. CDR3 region: CASSPVLGGGETQYF. CDR3 sequence (DNA): TGTGCCAGCAGCCCCGTCCTAGGAGGGGGAGAGACCCAGTACTTC. Supplemented by reference TRBV7-2 and TRBJ2-5, the full variable domain reads GAGVSQSPSNKVTEKGKDVELRCDPISGHTALYWYRQSLGQGLEFLIYFQGNSAPDKSGLPSDRFSAERTGGSVSTLTIQRTQQEDSAVYLCASSPVLGGGETQYFGPGTRLLVL.